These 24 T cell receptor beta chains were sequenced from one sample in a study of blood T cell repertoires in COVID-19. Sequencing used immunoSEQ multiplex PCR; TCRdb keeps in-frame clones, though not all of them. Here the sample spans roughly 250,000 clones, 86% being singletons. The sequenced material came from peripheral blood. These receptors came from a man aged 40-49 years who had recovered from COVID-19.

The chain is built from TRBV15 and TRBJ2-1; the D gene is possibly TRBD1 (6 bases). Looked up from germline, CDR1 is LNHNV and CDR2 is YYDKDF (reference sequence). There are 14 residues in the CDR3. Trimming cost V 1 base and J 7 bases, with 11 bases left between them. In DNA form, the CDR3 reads TGTGCCACCAGCAGAGGAACAGGGCTGAATGAGCAGTTCTTC. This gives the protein CATSRGTGLNEQFF.

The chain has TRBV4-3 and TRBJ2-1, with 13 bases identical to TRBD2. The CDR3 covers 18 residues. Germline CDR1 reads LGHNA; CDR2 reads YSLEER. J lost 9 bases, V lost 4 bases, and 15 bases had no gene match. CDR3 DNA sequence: TGCGCCAGCAGCCTCGGACTAGCGGGGGCCGGGCGGGAGGGTGAGCAGTTCTTC. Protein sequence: CASSLGLAGAGREGEQFF.

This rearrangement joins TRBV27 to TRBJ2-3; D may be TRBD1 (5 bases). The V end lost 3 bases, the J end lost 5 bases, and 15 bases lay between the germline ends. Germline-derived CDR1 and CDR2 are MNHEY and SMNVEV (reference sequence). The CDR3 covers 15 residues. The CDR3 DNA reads TGTGCCAGCAGTTTTTTAAGGGGCGTCAAAGATACGCAGTATTTT. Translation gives CASSFLRGVKDTQYF.

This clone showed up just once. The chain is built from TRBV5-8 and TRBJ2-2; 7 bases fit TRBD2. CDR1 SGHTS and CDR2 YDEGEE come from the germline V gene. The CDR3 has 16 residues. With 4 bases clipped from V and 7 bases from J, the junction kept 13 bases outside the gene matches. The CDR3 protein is CASSDLGGGHLGELFF. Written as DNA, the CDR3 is TGTGCCAGCAGCGACCTCGGCGGGGGTCATCTCGGGGAGCTGTTTTTT. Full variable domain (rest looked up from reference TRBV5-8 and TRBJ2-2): EAGVTQSPTHLIKTRGQQATLRCSPISGHTSVYWYQQALGLGLQFLLWYDEGEERNRGNFPPRFSGRQFPNYSSELNVNALELEDSALYLCASSDLGGGHLGELFFGEGSRLTVL.

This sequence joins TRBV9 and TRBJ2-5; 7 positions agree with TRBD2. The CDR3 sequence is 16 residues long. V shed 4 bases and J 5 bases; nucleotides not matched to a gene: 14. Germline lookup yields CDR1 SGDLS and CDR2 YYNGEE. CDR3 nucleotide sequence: TGTGCCAGCAGCCCCCATTATAAGCGGGGACTGGAGACCCAGTACTTC. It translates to CASSPHYKRGLETQYF.

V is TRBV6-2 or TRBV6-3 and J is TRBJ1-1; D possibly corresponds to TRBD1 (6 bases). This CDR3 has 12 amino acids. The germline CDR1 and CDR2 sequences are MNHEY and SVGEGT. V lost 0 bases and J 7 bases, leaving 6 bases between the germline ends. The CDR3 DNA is TGTGCCAGCAGTTACTCGACAGGTGAAGCTTTCTTT. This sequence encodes CASSYSTGEAFF.

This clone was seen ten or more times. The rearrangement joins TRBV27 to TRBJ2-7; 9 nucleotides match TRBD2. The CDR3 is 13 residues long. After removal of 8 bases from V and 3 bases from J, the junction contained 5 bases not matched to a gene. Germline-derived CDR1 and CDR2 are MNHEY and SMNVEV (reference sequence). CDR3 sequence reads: CASRAGGNYEQYF. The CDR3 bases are TGTGCCAGCCGAGCGGGGGGTAACTACGAGCAGTACTTC.

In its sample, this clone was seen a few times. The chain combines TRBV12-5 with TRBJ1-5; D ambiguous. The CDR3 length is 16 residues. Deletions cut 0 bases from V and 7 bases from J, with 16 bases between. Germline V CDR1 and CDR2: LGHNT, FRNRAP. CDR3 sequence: CASGLVSPRDLQPQHF. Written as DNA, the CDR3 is TGTGCTAGTGGTTTGGTATCCCCCCGGGATCTCCAGCCCCAGCATTTT.

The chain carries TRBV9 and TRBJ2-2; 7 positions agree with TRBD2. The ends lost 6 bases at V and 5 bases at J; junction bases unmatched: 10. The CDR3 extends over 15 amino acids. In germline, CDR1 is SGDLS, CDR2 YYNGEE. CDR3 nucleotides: TGTGCCAGCAACCCGGGAGGAGTGGGAACCGGGGAGCTGTTTTTT. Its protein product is CASNPGGVGTGELFF.

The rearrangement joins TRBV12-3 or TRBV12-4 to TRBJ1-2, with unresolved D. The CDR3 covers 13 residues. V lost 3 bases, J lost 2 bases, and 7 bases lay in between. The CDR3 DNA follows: TGTGCCAGCAGTTTTTCGAGGAACTATGGCTACACCTTC. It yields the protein CASSFSRNYGYTF.

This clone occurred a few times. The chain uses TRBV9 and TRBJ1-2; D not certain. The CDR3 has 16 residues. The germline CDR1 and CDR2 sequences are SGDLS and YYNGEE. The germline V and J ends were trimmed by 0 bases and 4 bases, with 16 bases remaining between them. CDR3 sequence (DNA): TGTGCCAGCAGCGTAGCCGTAAGGGAGTCAGGCTATGGCTACACCTTC. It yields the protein CASSVAVRESGYGYTF.

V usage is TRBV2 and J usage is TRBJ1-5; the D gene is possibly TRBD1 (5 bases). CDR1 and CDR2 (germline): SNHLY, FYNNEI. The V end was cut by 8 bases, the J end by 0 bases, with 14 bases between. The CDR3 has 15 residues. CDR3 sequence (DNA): TGTGCCAGCGCACCAGGGTCCTATAGCAATCAGCCCCAGCATTTT. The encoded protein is CASAPGSYSNQPQHF.

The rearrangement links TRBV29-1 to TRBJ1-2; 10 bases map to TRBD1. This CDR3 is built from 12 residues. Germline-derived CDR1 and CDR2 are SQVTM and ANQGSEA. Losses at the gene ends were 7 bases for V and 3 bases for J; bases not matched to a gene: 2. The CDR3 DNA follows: TGCAGCGCCGGGACAGGGGACTATGGCTACACCTTC. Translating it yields CSAGTGDYGYTF. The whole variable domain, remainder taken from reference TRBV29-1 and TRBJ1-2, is SAVISQKPSRDICQRGTSLTIQCQVDSQVTMMFWYRQQPGQSLTLIATANQGSEATYESGFVIDKFPISRPNLTFSTLTVSNMSPEDSSIYLCSAGTGDYGYTFGSGTRLTVV.

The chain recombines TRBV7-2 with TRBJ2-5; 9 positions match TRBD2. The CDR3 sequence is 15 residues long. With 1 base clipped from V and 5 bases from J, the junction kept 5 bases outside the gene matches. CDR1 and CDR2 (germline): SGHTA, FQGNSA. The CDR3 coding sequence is TGTGCCAGCAGCTTAGGGGGACTAGCAGGGGAGACCCAGTACTTC. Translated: CASSLGGLAGETQYF.

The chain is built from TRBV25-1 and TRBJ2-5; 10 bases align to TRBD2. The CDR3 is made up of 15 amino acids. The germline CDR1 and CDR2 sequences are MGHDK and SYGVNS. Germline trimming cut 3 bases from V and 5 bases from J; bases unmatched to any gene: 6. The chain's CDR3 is CASSERLAGRETQYF. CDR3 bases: TGTGCCAGCAGTGAGAGACTAGCGGGCCGCGAGACCCAGTACTTC.

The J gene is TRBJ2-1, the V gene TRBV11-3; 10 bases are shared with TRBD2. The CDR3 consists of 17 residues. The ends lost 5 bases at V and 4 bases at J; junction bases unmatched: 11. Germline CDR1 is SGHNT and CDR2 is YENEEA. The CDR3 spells CASSHTGSGGAYNEQFF. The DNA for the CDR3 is TGTGCCAGCAGCCACACAGGCAGCGGGGGGGCGTACAATGAGCAGTTCTTC. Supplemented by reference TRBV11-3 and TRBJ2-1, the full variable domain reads EAGVVQSPRYKIIEKKQPVAFWCNPISGHNTLYWYLQNLGQGPELLIRYENEEAVDDSQLPKDRFSAERLKGVDSTLKIQPAELGDSAVYLCASSHTGSGGAYNEQFFGPGTRLTVL.

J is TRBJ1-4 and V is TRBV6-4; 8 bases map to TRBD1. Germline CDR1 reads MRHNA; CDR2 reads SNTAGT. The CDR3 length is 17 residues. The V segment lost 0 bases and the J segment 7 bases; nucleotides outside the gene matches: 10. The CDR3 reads CASSDSKTGAVGEKLFF. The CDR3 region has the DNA TGTGCCAGCAGTGACTCGAAGACAGGGGCCGTGGGTGAAAAACTGTTTTTT.

The CDR3 here is CASRRGTSGGRGTDTQYF. CDR3 coding DNA: TGCGCCAGCAGGCGCGGGACTAGCGGGGGGAGGGGTACAGATACGCAGTATTTT. This rearrangement joins TRBV10-2 to TRBJ2-3; 15 nucleotides line up with TRBD2. Germline-derived CDR1 and CDR2 are WSHSY and SAAADI. This CDR3 region has 18 residues. V shed 6 bases, J shed 3 bases, and the junction held 10 bases outside the gene matches.

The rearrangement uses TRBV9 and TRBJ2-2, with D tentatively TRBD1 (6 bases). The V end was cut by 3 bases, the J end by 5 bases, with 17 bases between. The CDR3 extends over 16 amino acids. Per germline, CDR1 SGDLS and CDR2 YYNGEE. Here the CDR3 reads CASSAQSTGTTGELFF. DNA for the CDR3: TGTGCCAGCAGCGCCCAGTCTACAGGGACGACCGGGGAGCTGTTTTTT. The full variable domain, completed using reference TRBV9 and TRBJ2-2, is DSGVTQTPKHLITATGQRVTLRCSPRSGDLSVYWYQQSLDQGLQFLIQYYNGEERAKGNILERFSAQQFPDLHSELNLSSLELGDSALYFCASSAQSTGTTGELFFGEGSRLTVL.

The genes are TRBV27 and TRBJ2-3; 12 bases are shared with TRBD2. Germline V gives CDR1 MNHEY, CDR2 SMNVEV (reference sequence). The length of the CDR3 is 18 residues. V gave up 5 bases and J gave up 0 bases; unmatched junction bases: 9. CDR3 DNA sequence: TGTGCCAGCAGTCCCCGGACTAGCGGGAAACCTAGCACAGATACGCAGTATTTT. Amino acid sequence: CASSPRTSGKPSTDTQYF.

The CDR3 coding sequence is TGTGCCACCAGCAGAGATGGGAGGCTAGCGGGATTCACCGGGGAGCTGTTTTTT. Amino acid sequence: CATSRDGRLAGFTGELFF. The V gene is TRBV15, the J gene TRBJ2-2, with TRBD2 identical over 9 bases. This CDR3 has 18 residues. Germline CDR1 reads LNHNV; CDR2 reads YYDKDF (reference sequence). The junction had 9 bases not matched to a gene; V was cut back by 0 bases and J by 4 bases.

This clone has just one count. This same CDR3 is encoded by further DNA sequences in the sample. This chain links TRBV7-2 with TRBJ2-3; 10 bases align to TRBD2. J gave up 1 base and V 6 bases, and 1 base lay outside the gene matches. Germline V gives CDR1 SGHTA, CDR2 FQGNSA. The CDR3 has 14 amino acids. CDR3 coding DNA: TGTGCCAGCAGGCTAGCGGGGGGCACAGATACGCAGTATTTT. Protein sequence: CASRLAGGTDTQYF.

CDR3 amino acids: CASSLDLLSEKLFF. CDR3 bases: TGTGCCAGCAGCTTAGATCTGCTGAGTGAAAAACTGTTTTTT. J is TRBJ1-4 and V is TRBV7-2, with D uncertain. Trimming took off 1 base at V and 7 bases at J, with 10 bases between the two ends. Germline CDR1 SGHTA, CDR2 FQGNSA. This CDR3 has 14 residues.

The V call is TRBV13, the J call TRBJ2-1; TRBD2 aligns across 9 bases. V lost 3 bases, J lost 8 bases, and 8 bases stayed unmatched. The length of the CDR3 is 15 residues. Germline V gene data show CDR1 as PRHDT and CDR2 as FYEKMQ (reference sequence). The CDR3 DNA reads TGTGCCAGCAGCTTGCCAGCGGGAGGAGTGGATGAGCAGTTCTTC. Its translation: CASSLPAGGVDEQFF.